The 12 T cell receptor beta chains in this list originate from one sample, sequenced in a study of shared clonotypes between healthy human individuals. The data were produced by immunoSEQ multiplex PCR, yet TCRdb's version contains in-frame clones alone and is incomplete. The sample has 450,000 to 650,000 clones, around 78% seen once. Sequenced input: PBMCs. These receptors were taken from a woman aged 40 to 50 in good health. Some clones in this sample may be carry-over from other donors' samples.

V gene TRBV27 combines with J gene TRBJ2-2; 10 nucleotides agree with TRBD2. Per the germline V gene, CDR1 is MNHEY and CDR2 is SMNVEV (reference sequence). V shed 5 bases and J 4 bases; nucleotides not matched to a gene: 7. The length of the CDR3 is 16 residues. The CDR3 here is CASSLLAGVGTGELFF. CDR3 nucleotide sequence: TGTGCCAGCAGTCTGCTAGCGGGAGTGGGCACCGGGGAGCTGTTTTTT.

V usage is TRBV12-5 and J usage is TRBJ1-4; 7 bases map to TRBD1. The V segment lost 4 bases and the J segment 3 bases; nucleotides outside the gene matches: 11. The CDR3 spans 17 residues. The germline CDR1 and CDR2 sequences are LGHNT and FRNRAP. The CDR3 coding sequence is TGTGCTAGTGGTTCGGAGACAGGGAAAGGACCTAATGAAAAACTGTTTTTT. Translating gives CASGSETGKGPNEKLFF.

The CDR3 is CASSTRQGFTEAFF. The CDR3 DNA reads TGTGCCAGCAGCACCCGACAGGGGTTCACTGAAGCTTTCTTT. The chain combines TRBV5-4 with TRBJ1-1; 8 bases are shared with TRBD1. Per the germline V gene, CDR1 is SGHNT and CDR2 is YYREEE (reference sequence). CDR3 length equals 14 residues. Trimming removed 4 bases from V and 4 bases from J; junction bases left unmatched: 6.

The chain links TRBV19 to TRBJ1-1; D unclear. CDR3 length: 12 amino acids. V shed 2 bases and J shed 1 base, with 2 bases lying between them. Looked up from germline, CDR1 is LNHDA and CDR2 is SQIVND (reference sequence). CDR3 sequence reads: CASSIQNTEAFF. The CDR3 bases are TGTGCCAGTAGTATACAGAACACTGAAGCTTTCTTT.

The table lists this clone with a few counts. The chain's CDR3 is CAWSVGGQGTDTQYF. The CDR3 region has the DNA TGTGCCTGGAGTGTGGGGGGGCAGGGTACAGATACGCAGTATTTT. This chain connects TRBV30 to TRBJ2-3; a possible D gene is TRBD2 (7 bases). Deletions cut 0 bases from V and 3 bases from J, with 13 bases between. From germline, CDR1 is GTSNPN and CDR2 SVGIG (reference sequence). The CDR3 spans 15 residues.

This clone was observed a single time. The CDR3 DNA is TGTGCCAACGGGAGACCAAGTGAAACAGGGGGCGCAGCTTTCTTT. It encodes CANGRPSETGGAAFF. The V gene is TRBV2, the J gene TRBJ1-1, with 9 positions matching TRBD1. The CDR3 has 15 residues. The germline CDR1 and CDR2 sequences are SNHLY and FYNNEI. Trimming took 10 bases from V and 10 from J; bases not matched to a gene: 19.

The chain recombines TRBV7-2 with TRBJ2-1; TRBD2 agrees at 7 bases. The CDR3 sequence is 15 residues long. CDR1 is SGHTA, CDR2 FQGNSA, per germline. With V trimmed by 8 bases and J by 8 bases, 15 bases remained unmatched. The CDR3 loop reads CASAVLMSSGDEQFF. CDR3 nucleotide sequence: TGTGCCAGCGCCGTACTAATGTCTAGCGGAGATGAGCAGTTCTTC.

The CDR3 loop reads CAISVDREETQYF. CDR3 in DNA: TGTGCCATCAGTGTCGACAGGGAAGAGACCCAGTACTTC. The chain uses TRBV10-3 and TRBJ2-5, with TRBD1 matching 7 bases. The CDR3 is 13 amino acids. Germline assignment: CDR1 ENHRY and CDR2 SYGVKD. J lost 3 bases, V lost 4 bases, and 2 bases had no gene match.

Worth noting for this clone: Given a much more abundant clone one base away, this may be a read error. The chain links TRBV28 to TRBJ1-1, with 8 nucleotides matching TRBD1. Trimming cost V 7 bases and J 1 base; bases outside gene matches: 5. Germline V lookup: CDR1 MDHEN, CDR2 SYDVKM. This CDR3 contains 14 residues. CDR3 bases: TGTGCCAGCACCTCCGGGACAGGGAACACTGAAGCTTTCTTT. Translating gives CASTSGTGNTEAFF. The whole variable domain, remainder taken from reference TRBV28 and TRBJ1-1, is DVKVTQSSRYLVKRTGEKVFLECVQDMDHENMFWYRQDPGLGLRLIYFSYDVKMKEKGDIPEGYSVSREKKERFSLILESASTNQTSMYLCASTSGTGNTEAFFGQGTRLTVV.

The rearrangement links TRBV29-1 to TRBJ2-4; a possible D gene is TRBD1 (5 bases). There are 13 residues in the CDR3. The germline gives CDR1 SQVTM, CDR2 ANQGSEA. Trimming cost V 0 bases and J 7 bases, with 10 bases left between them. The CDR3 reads CSVEDTQGNIQYF. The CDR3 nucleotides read TGCAGCGTTGAAGATACCCAGGGTAACATTCAGTACTTC.

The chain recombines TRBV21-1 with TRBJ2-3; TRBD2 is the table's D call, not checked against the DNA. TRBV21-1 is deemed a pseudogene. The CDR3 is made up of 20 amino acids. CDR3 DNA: TGTGCCAGCAGCAAAGGGACTAGCGGGAGGGGCCGCCCCGGCACAGATACGCAGTATTTT. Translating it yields CASSKGTSGRGRPGTDTQYF.

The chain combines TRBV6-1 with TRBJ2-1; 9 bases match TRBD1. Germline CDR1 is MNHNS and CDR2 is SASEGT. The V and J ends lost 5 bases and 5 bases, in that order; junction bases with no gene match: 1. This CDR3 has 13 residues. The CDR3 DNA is TGTGCCAGCAGTAGGACAGGGGACAATGAGCAGTTCTTC. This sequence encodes CASSRTGDNEQFF.